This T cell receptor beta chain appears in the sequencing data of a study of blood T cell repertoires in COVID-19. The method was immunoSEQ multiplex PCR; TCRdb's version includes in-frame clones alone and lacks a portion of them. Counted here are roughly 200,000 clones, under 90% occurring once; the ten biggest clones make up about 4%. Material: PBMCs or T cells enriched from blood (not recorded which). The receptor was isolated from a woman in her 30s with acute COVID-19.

CDR3 DNA: TGTGCCAGCAGTTTAGTTTTAGCGGGGGTGGAGACCCAGTACTTC. This translates into CASSLVLAGVETQYF. The chain employs TRBV27 and TRBJ2-5; TRBD2 agrees at 9 bases. The CDR3 consists of 15 residues. The V segment lost 2 bases and the J segment 5 bases; nucleotides outside the gene matches: 6. Per germline, CDR1 MNHEY and CDR2 SMNVEV (reference sequence).